This T cell receptor (beta chain) was documented in a study of Graves' ophthalmopathy and Graves' hyperthyroidism. In its sample, this clonotype was seen a few times. RNA transcripts were the template, and TCR beta CDR3 regions were amplified from them. The first round was an RT-PCR with HTBI primers, and the second round was a multiplex PCR. TCRdb reanalysed the multiplex PCR reads using MiXCR and keeps one entry per CDR3 protein. Of some 1.1 million distinct CDR3 sequences in the sample, about 40% were seen once. Germline loops: CDR1 DFQATT, CDR2 SNEGSKA (reference sequence). CDR3 length equals 14 residues. V lost 6 bases and J 4 bases, leaving 18 bases between the germline ends.

What was sequenced was peripheral blood or thyroid tissue (not recorded which). The receptor was isolated from an adult man with Graves' hyperthyroidism. The J gene is TRBJ1-2, the V gene TRBV20-1, with no clear D. The CDR3 loop is CSARPTVSIYGYTF. CDR3 bases: TGCAGTGCAAGACCCACGGTCTCAATCTATGGCTACACCTTC.